The T cell receptor (beta chain) described here comes from a study of OX40 agonist ivuxolimab in advanced cancers. The overall study: Patients in dose escalation had liver, melanoma, kidney or head and neck cancers. A male proportion of over 70% was recorded, with mean age approximately 56 years and range about 20 to 85. Patients with prior anti-PD-1, anti-PD-L1 or anti-CTLA-4 therapy were eligible; approximately 40% had some.

Generated by immunoSEQ multiplex PCR, the TCRdb table keeps only in-frame clones and is missing some. Of over 45,000 clones listed, approximately 90% are singletons. The V gene's germline CDR1 is MGHRA and CDR2 YSYEKL. V lost 1 base, J lost 3 bases, and 10 bases lay in between. The CDR3 consists of 15 residues. The starting material was CD4+ or CD8+ T cells sorted from blood, obtained in a trial of the OX40 agonist ivuxolimab. This receptor was identified in an adult with an advanced solid tumor such as melanoma, head and neck, liver or kidney cancer. V gene TRBV4-1 combines with J gene TRBJ1-3; possibly TRBD1 for D (5 bases). CDR3 bases: TGCGCCAGCAGCCAAGCCGGGGCCGATGGAAACACCATATATTTT. Translating gives CASSQAGADGNTIYF.